This T cell receptor (beta chain) was obtained from a study of blood T cell repertoires in COVID-19. Study in general: Italy, Spain and the United States were the sources of the convalescent and acute COVID-19 samples. Sample material is recorded as cDNA or gDNA derived from T cells, B-cell-depleted T cells, or PBMCs.

In the source study's methods: Estimated nucleated cell counts came from reference gene primer amplification. TCRdb's table, derived via immunoSEQ multiplex PCR, lists solely in-frame clones and lacks some. The D gene and trimming were derived from the DNA, and the V and J assignments and clone size from that table. The sample contains some 70,000 clones, about 90% of which appear only once. Per germline, CDR1 GTSNPN and CDR2 SVGIG (reference sequence). This CDR3 has 13 residues. V was pared by 2 bases and J by 4 bases, with 11 bases between. V usage is TRBV30 and J usage is TRBJ2-5; D may be TRBD1 (5 bases). This sequence was found in a man aged 45 to 65 with active COVID-19. The sequenced material came from peripheral blood. The CDR3 DNA sequence: TGTGCCTGGAGTCCCCTTGGGGCAGAGACCCAGTACTTC. This codes for CAWSPLGAETQYF.